This T cell receptor beta chain emerged from a study of response to subunit inactivated influenza vaccine. This CDR3 contains 16 residues. Germline CDR1 reads MNHEY; CDR2 reads SVGEGT. V shed 7 bases and J 5 bases; nucleotides not matched to a gene: 13. To note about this clonotype: The antigen is unknown.

Findings and limits, study-wide: After each seasonal influenza vaccination, few new T cells are recruited, the authors suggested.

TCRdb re-called the RT-PCR reads with MiXCR, one entry per CDR3 protein. In the table there are about 650,000 distinct CDR3 sequences, around 15% of which are singletons. This chain joins TRBV6-2 or TRBV6-3 and TRBJ2-5, with 10 positions matching TRBD2. This TCR was sampled from a man aged 45-60 years who received an inactivated influenza vaccine. The sequencing here drew on PBMCs from blood, taken around 14 days before vaccination. The CDR3 loop is CASMLGLAGAGETQYF. In DNA, the CDR3 is TGTGCCAGCATGTTGGGGCTAGCGGGGGCGGGGGAGACCCAGTACTTC.